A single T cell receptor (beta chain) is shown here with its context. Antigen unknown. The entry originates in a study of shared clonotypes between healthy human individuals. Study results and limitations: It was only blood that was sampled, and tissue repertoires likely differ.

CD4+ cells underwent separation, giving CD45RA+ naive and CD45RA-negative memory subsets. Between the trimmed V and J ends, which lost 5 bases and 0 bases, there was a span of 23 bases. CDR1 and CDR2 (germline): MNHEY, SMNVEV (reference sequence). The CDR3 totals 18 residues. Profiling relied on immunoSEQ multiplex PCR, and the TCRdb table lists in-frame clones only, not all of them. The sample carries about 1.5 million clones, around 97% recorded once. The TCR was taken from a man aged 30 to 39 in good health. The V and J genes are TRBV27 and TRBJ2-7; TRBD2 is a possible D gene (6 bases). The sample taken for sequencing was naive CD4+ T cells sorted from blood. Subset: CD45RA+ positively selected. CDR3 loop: CASSLSRPGTSSSYEQYF. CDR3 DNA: TGTGCCAGCAGTCTCTCTCGTCCGGGGACTTCGAGCTCCTACGAGCAGTACTTC.